The 18 T cell receptor beta chains below were found in one sample sequenced in a study of tissue T cells after allogeneic stem cell transplantation. The repertoire was sequenced with immunoSEQ multiplex PCR; TCRdb's copy has only in-frame clones and lacks some. This table has some 12,000 clones, 70% appearing once. This material consisted of tissue from the right colon, taken at autopsy. These receptors all come from a woman aged 18 to 50 with breast cancer.

Only a few counts were recorded for this clone. The CDR3, as DNA: TGTGCCAGCAGCTTGGCAGGGGGGGCGACCGAAGCTTTCTTT. The encoded protein is CASSLAGGATEAFF. J is TRBJ1-1 and V is TRBV5-4; TRBD1 matches at 7 bases. The CDR3 is made up of 14 amino acids. CDR1 and CDR2 from the germline V gene are SGHNT and YYREEE (reference sequence). V trimming: 0 bases; J trimming: 8 bases; junction bases outside the gene matches: 7.

The V and J genes are TRBV28 and TRBJ2-1; 7 positions match TRBD2. CDR1 and CDR2 from the germline V gene are MDHEN and SYDVKM. Trimming took 8 bases from V and 8 from J; bases not matched to a gene: 0. This CDR3 comprises 10 residues. CDR3 coding DNA: TGTGCCAGCGGGAGGGATGAGCAGTTCTTC. Translation gives CASGRDEQFF.

This clone was observed a few times. The chain has TRBV1 and TRBJ1-5. TRBV1 is a documented pseudogene. This CDR3 region has 15 residues. This chain's CDR3 is CTSSQSGRFNQPQHF. The CDR3 region has the DNA TGCACCAGCAGCCAATCCGGGAGATTCAATCAGCCCCAGCATTTT.

The chain combines TRBV19 with TRBJ1-5; D remains ambiguous. V gave up 2 bases and J gave up 7 bases, with 15 bases separating them. The CDR3 loop spans 15 amino acids. Looked up from germline, CDR1 is LNHDA and CDR2 is SQIVND (reference sequence). CDR3 DNA: TGTGCCAGTAGTATATATCCGTCCGAGAGGCAGCCCCAGCATTTT. The encoded protein is CASSIYPSERQPQHF.

The chain couples TRBV10-2 to TRBJ2-1, with 7 bases matching TRBD1. The trim removed 5 bases at V and 2 bases at J, leaving 6 bases unmatched. The V gene's germline CDR1 is WSHSY and CDR2 SAAADI. The CDR3 is made up of 15 amino acids. The CDR3 sequence is CASSRATGTYNEQFF. The CDR3 nucleotides are TGCGCCAGCAGTCGGGCGACAGGGACCTACAATGAGCAGTTCTTC.

The chain employs TRBV6-5 and TRBJ1-6; D is uncertain. This CDR3 is built from 16 residues. Germline V lookup: CDR1 MNHEY, CDR2 SVGAGI. The V end was cut by 0 bases, the J end by 10 bases, with 16 bases between. The CDR3, as DNA: TGTGCCAGCAGTTACTCTAAGGCGACTCGCCAATCACCCCTCCACTTT. Protein sequence: CASSYSKATRQSPLHF.

The rearrangement joins TRBV15 to TRBJ2-1; D possibly uses TRBD1 or TRBD2 (5 bases each). CDR3 length equals 18 residues. The germline V and J ends were trimmed by 0 bases and 2 bases, with 17 bases remaining between them. Germline V gene lookup returns CDR1 LNHNV and CDR2 YYDKDF (reference sequence). This CDR3 is CATSRDLPGAQTYNEQFF. The CDR3 region has the DNA TGTGCCACCAGCAGAGATCTACCCGGGGCACAGACCTACAATGAGCAGTTCTTC.

This clone has just one count. V usage is TRBV28 and J usage is TRBJ1-5; unclear D gene. The germline CDR1 and CDR2 sequences are MDHEN and SYDVKM. The CDR3 has 14 amino acids. V gave up 7 bases and J gave up 1 base, with 11 bases separating them. The CDR3 loop reads CASTLTGSNQPQHF. The CDR3 DNA sequence: TGTGCCAGCACCCTGACCGGGAGCAATCAGCCCCAGCATTTT.

This clone rates as medium-sized (0.01 to 0.1%). This sample also contains other DNA sequences that code for the same CDR3. V gene TRBV30 combines with J gene TRBJ1-1; D not certain. CDR1 and CDR2 from the germline V gene are GTSNPN and SVGIG (reference sequence). This CDR3 has 11 residues. V lost 4 bases, J lost 5 bases, and 8 bases lay in between. The CDR3 coding sequence is TGTGCCTGGATTCGGCGTACTGAAGCTTTCTTT. It translates to CAWIRRTEAFF.

The J gene is TRBJ2-2, the V gene TRBV11-2; D not certain. V shed 2 bases and J shed 9 bases, with 7 bases lying between them. The CDR3 is 12 amino acids. The germline V gene has CDR1 SGHAT and CDR2 FQNNGV. CDR3 sequence (DNA): TGTGCCAGCAGCTTATTGGGGTGGGAGCTGTTTTTT. It is translated as CASSLLGWELFF. The complete variable domain, with remaining parts taken from reference TRBV11-2 and TRBJ2-2, reads EAGVAQSPRYKIIEKRQSVAFWCNPISGHATLYWYQQILGQGPKLLIQFQNNGVVDDSQLPKDRFSAERLKGVDSTLKIQPAKLEDSAVYLCASSLLGWELFFGEGSRLTVL.

This clone occurred a few times. This sample includes further DNA sequences coding for the same CDR3. The chain combines TRBV28 with TRBJ1-5; no clear D. The germline CDR1 and CDR2 sequences are MDHEN and SYDVKM. This CDR3 contains 14 residues. Deletions cut 2 bases from V and 0 bases from J, with 5 bases between. The CDR3: CASSLTGSNQPQHF. CDR3 sequence (DNA): TGTGCCAGCAGTTTAACGGGTAGCAATCAGCCCCAGCATTTT.

The V gene is TRBV2, the J gene TRBJ1-2, with a tentative D call TRBD1 (5 bases). CDR1 and CDR2 (germline): SNHLY, FYNNEI. The CDR3 covers 12 residues. V was clipped by 6 bases and J by 3 bases, with 8 bases between them. The CDR3 reads CASSQGYYGYTF. Written as DNA, the CDR3 is TGTGCCAGCAGCCAGGGCTACTATGGCTACACCTTC.

The chain links TRBV3-1 (or the pseudogene TRBV3-2) to TRBJ1-5; no definite D call. Trimming pared 1 base from V and 1 base from J, leaving 8 bases between. The CDR3 contains 15 residues. Per the germline V gene, CDR1 is LGHDT and CDR2 is YNNKEL (reference sequence). The CDR3 loop reads CASSQAGESNQPQHF. The DNA for the CDR3 is TGTGCCAGCAGCCAAGCGGGCGAGAGCAATCAGCCCCAGCATTTT.

V is TRBV7-2 and J is TRBJ2-1; D is ambiguous. The V gene's germline CDR1 is SGHTA and CDR2 FQGNSA. CDR3 length equals 13 residues. Trimming removed 1 base from V and 10 bases from J, with 11 bases in between. The CDR3 DNA follows: TGTGCCAGCAGCTTAGGGCGCGATAGCGAGCAGTTCTTC. This sequence encodes CASSLGRDSEQFF. The whole variable domain, remainder taken from reference TRBV7-2 and TRBJ2-1, is GAGVSQSPSNKVTEKGKDVELRCDPISGHTALYWYRQSLGQGLEFLIYFQGNSAPDKSGLPSDRFSAERTGGSVSTLTIQRTQQEDSAVYLCASSLGRDSEQFFGPGTRLTVL.

The gene calls are TRBV25-1 and TRBJ2-7; D is uncertain. This CDR3 is 10 amino acids long. The germline V and J ends were trimmed by 11 bases and 2 bases, with 7 bases remaining between them. From germline, CDR1 is MGHDK and CDR2 SYGVNS. The CDR3: CAHVPYEQYF. The CDR3 DNA reads TGTGCCCATGTCCCCTACGAGCAGTACTTC.

The rearrangement links TRBV12-3 or TRBV12-4 to TRBJ1-2; D perhaps matches TRBD1 (5 bases). The V and J ends lost 11 bases and 4 bases respectively, with 11 bases between them. The CDR3 is made up of 11 amino acids. In nucleotides, the CDR3 is TGTGCCTGTCTAAGGGGCTATGGCTACACCTTC. It specifies CACLRGYGYTF.

This chain connects TRBV30 to TRBJ1-6, with 7 bases lining up with TRBD1. This CDR3 is built from 18 residues. Germline V gives CDR1 GTSNPN, CDR2 SVGIG (reference sequence). The V gene end was trimmed by 2 bases and the J gene end by 4 bases; junction bases not matched to a gene: 14. In DNA, the CDR3 is TGTGCCTGGAGTCACCGACCCCAAAGACAGGGATATAATTCACCCCTCCACTTT. Residues: CAWSHRPQRQGYNSPLHF.

This chain links TRBV19 with TRBJ1-2; D is perhaps TRBD1 (6 bases). This CDR3 contains 15 residues. Germline loops: CDR1 LNHDA, CDR2 SQIVND (reference sequence). V lost 4 bases and J 3 bases, leaving 15 bases between the germline ends. This CDR3 reads CASSKGQASDYGYTF. CDR3 DNA sequence: TGTGCCAGTAGTAAGGGACAAGCGAGCGACTATGGCTACACCTTC. Full variable domain (remainder filled in from reference TRBV19 and TRBJ1-2): DGGITQSPKYLFRKEGQNVTLSCEQNLNHDAMYWYRQDPGQGLRLIYYSQIVNDFQKGDIAEGYSVSREKKESFPLTVTSAQKNPTAFYLCASSKGQASDYGYTFGSGTRLTVV.